Shown below are 9 T cell receptor beta chains from a single sample sequenced in a study of lymphopenia after photon versus proton radiotherapy. Sequencing used immunoSEQ multiplex PCR; TCRdb keeps in-frame clones, though not all of them. The sample contains about 16,000 clones, 80% to 90% of which appear only once. Here the sequenced sample was peripheral blood, taken from a patient treated with proton-based radiotherapy. All receptors derive from an older woman with cholangiocarcinoma. Some clones in this sample may be carry-over from other donors' samples.

This chain joins TRBV14 and TRBJ1-1, with D uncertain. The CDR3 covers 13 residues. Germline assignment: CDR1 SGHDN and CDR2 FVKESK. Trimming removed 1 base from V and 4 bases from J, with 7 bases in between. The CDR3: CASSQALPTEAFF. CDR3 DNA: TGTGCCAGCAGCCAAGCTTTGCCCACTGAAGCTTTCTTT.

The chain employs TRBV6-5 and TRBJ1-2; no clear D. This CDR3 contains 13 residues. Germline V lookup: CDR1 MNHEY, CDR2 SVGAGI. V gave up 5 bases and J gave up 2 bases, with 9 bases separating them. This CDR3 is CASSASPNYGYTF. The CDR3, as DNA: TGTGCCAGCAGTGCGTCGCCGAACTATGGCTACACCTTC.

The V gene is TRBV5-1, the J gene TRBJ2-5; D remains unclear. V dropped 2 bases and J dropped 2 bases, with 10 bases sitting between them. CDR1 SGHRS and CDR2 YFSETQ come from the germline V gene. CDR3 size: 14 residues. CDR3 loop: CASSFLDPQETQYF. The CDR3 bases are TGCGCCAGCAGCTTTTTGGACCCACAAGAGACCCAGTACTTC.

This clone has only one observation. The genes are TRBV14 and TRBJ2-3; weak D call: TRBD2 (7 bases). CDR3 length equals 16 residues. The germline CDR1 and CDR2 sequences are SGHDN and FVKESK. Trimming took off 1 base at V and 0 bases at J, with 11 bases between the two ends. CDR3 nucleotide sequence: TGTGCCAGCAGCCAAGTTGCGGGGGCTAGCACAGATACGCAGTATTTT. It encodes CASSQVAGASTDTQYF.

This clone was counted only a few times. This chain joins TRBV27 and TRBJ1-2; no clear D. V was cut by 5 bases and J by 2 bases, with 15 bases left in between. Germline lookup yields CDR1 MNHEY and CDR2 SMNVEV (reference sequence). This CDR3 comprises 15 residues. For the CDR3, the DNA is TGTGCCAGCAGTCCACTCGGGTGGTCAAACTATGGCTACACCTTC. Its translation is CASSPLGWSNYGYTF.

The rearrangement uses TRBV5-1 and TRBJ2-2; a weak D match, TRBD1 (5 bases). This CDR3 is 15 amino acids long. Germline lookup yields CDR1 SGHRS and CDR2 YFSETQ. The ends were cut back, 10 bases at V and 4 bases at J, with 20 bases in the middle. CDR3 sequence reads: CACRQSSLSTGELFF. The CDR3 DNA is TGCGCCTGCCGACAGTCCTCACTCTCCACCGGGGAGCTGTTTTTT.

This chain connects TRBV2 to TRBJ1-6; perhaps TRBD1 as D (5 bases). The CDR3 loop spans 14 amino acids. In germline, CDR1 is SNHLY, CDR2 FYNNEI. V lost 3 bases and J 9 bases, leaving 12 bases between the germline ends. The CDR3 sequence: CASSDSRAGSPLHF. The DNA of the CDR3 is TGTGCCAGCAGTGATTCCAGGGCCGGTTCACCCCTCCACTTT.

V usage is TRBV6-5 and J usage is TRBJ2-7; 10 positions match TRBD1. V lost 3 bases and J lost 5; bases outside the gene matches: 7. Germline CDR1 is MNHEY and CDR2 is SVGAGI. The CDR3 totals 15 residues. CDR3 protein: CASSYYRQGANEQYF. In DNA form, the CDR3 reads TGTGCCAGCAGTTATTACCGACAGGGGGCCAACGAGCAGTACTTC.

This chain links TRBV15 with TRBJ1-1, with D unclear. CDR1 and CDR2 (germline): LNHNV, YYDKDF (reference sequence). The V end lost 0 bases, the J end lost 6 bases, and 11 bases lay between the germline ends. The CDR3 contains 14 residues. CDR3 loop: CATSRDRPTPEAFF. In nucleotides, the CDR3 is TGTGCCACCAGCAGAGACCGACCGACCCCTGAAGCTTTCTTT.